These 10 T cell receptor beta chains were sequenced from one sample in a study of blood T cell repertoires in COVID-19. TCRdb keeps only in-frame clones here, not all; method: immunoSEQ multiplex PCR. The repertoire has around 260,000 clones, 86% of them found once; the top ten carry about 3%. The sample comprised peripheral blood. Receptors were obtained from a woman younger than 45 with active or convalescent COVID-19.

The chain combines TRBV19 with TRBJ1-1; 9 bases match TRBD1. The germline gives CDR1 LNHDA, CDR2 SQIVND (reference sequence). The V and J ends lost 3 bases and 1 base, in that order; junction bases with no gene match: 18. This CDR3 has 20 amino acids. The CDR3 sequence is CASSIWGNRDRASPNTEAFF. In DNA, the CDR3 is TGTGCCAGTAGTATCTGGGGTAACCGGGACAGGGCTTCCCCGAACACTGAAGCTTTCTTT.

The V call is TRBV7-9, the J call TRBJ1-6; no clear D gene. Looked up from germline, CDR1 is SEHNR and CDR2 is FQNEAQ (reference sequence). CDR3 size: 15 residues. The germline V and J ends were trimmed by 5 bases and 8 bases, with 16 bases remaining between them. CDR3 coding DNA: TGTGCCAGCAGCGTCAGAGAGGGTTCTGATTCACCCCTCCACTTT. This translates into CASSVREGSDSPLHF.

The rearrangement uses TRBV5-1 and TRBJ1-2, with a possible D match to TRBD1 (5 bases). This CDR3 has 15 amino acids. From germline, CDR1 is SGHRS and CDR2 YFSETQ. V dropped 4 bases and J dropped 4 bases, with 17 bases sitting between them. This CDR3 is CASSGYPGESYGYTF. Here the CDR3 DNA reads TGCGCCAGCAGCGGTTACCCGGGGGAAAGCTATGGCTACACCTTC.

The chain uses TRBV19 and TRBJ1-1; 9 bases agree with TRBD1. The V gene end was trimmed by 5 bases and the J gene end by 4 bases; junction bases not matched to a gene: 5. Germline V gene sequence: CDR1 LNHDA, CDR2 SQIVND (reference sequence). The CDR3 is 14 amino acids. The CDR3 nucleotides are TGTGCCAGTAGTGTCACAGGGGGCGGCACTGAAGCTTTCTTT. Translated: CASSVTGGGTEAFF.

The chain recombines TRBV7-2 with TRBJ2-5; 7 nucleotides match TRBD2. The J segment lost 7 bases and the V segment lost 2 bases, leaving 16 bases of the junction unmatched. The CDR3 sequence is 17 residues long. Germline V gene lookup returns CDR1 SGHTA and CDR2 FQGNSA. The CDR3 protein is CASSLRSGGGLSATQYF. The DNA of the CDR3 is TGTGCCAGCAGCTTACGCTCAGGCGGGGGACTGAGTGCGACCCAGTACTTC.

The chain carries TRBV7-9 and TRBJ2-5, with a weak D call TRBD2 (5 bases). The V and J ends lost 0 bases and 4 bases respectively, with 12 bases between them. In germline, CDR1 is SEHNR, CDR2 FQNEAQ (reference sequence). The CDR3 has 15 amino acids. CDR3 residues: CASSLARLAGETQYF. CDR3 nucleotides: TGTGCCAGCAGCTTAGCGCGGCTAGCCGGAGAGACCCAGTACTTC.

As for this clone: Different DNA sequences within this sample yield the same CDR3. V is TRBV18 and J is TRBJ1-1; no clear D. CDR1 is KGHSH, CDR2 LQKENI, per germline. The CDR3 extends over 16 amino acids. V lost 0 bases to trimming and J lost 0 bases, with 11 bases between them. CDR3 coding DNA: TGTGCCAGCTCACCACCGAGGGCAGGAATGAACACTGAAGCTTTCTTT. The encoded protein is CASSPPRAGMNTEAFF.

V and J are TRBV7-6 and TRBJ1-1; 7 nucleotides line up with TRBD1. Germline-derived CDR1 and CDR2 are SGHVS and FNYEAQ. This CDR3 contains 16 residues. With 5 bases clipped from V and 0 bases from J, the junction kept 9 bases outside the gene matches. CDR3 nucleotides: TGTGCCAGCAGCCCCACTCAACAGGGGATGAACACTGAAGCTTTCTTT. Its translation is CASSPTQQGMNTEAFF.

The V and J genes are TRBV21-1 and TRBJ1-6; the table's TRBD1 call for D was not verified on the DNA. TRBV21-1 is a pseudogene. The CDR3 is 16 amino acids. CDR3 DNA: TGTGCCAGCAGCAAAGCGAACAGCTCCTATAATTCACCCCTCCACTTT. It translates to CASSKANSSYNSPLHF.

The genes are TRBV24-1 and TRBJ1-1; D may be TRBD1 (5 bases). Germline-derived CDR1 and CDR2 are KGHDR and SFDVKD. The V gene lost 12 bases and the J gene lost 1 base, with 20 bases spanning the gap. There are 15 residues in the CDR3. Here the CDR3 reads CAPPRTGLQNTEAFF. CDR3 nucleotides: TGTGCCCCCCCAAGAACGGGACTCCAGAACACTGAAGCTTTCTTT.